A single sample gave rise to the 19 T cell receptor beta chains below, sequenced in a study of T cell repertoires in cytomegalovirus infection. MiXCR, run by TCRdb on the reads, gives a single entry per CDR3 protein. The data show under 150,000 distinct CDR3 sequences, roughly 9% seen once. The sequenced sample was PBMCs. Receptors were obtained from a human donor in good health (CMV status not recorded). Some clones in this sample may be carry-over from other donors' samples.

This chain links TRBV6-2 or TRBV6-3 with TRBJ2-4; unclear D gene. Trimming removed 0 bases at V and 5 bases at J, with 8 bases between. Germline V gene lookup returns CDR1 MNHEY and CDR2 SVGEGT. The CDR3 covers 14 residues. The CDR3 DNA reads as TGTGCCAGCAGTTACTCTGGGCAGGAAAACATTCAGTACTTC. Translating it yields CASSYSGQENIQYF.

This clonotype was found many times. The V call is TRBV11-2, the J call TRBJ2-7; D is undetermined. The CDR3 is made up of 15 amino acids. Trimming left V 0 bases short and J 5 bases short, with 14 bases between. Germline assignment: CDR1 SGHAT and CDR2 FQNNGV. The CDR3 loop reads CASSLEVVTPNEQYF. Here the CDR3 DNA reads TGTGCCAGCAGCTTAGAGGTAGTAACTCCCAACGAGCAGTACTTC.

This rearrangement joins TRBV28 to TRBJ2-2, with D unresolved. Looked up from germline, CDR1 is MDHEN and CDR2 is SYDVKM. The CDR3 runs 15 residues. V shed 2 bases and J shed 4 bases, with 11 bases lying between them. For the CDR3, the DNA is TGTGCCAGCAGTTTAACACCGGCAGGCACCGGGGAGCTGTTTTTT. This encodes CASSLTPAGTGELFF.

There are many counts of this clonotype. This chain uses TRBV2 with TRBJ2-7; D gene uncertain. Germline-derived CDR1 and CDR2 are SNHLY and FYNNEI. Trimming stripped 6 bases from V and 0 bases from J, with 12 bases between. The CDR3 totals 14 residues. CDR3 sequence: CASRTTVSSYEQYF. CDR3 nucleotide sequence: TGTGCCAGCAGGACGACGGTAAGCTCCTACGAGCAGTACTTC.

This clonotype was seen repeatedly, ten times or more. The rearrangement joins TRBV11-2 to TRBJ2-1; D ambiguous. CDR3 length: 15 residues. V gave up 5 bases and J gave up 0 bases, with 11 bases separating them. Germline assignment: CDR1 SGHAT and CDR2 FQNNGV. The CDR3, as DNA: TGTGCCAGCAGCCCCATCGTAAGCTCCTACAATGAGCAGTTCTTC. It translates to CASSPIVSSYNEQFF.

The table lists this clonotype with a few counts. The chain uses TRBV5-1 and TRBJ1-2; 7 bases line up with TRBD1. After removal of 5 bases from V and 4 bases from J, the junction contained 14 bases not matched to a gene. Germline V gene lookup returns CDR1 SGHRS and CDR2 YFSETQ. The CDR3 runs to 16 residues. For the CDR3, the DNA is TGCGCCAGCAGGTGGCGGGACAGATATTGGGGCTATGGCTACACCTTC. This gives the protein CASRWRDRYWGYGYTF.

This chain uses TRBV12-3 or TRBV12-4 with TRBJ2-1; D could derive from TRBD1 or TRBD2 (6 bases each). Between the trimmed V and J ends, which lost 2 bases and 8 bases, there was a span of 13 bases. This CDR3 has 14 residues. The CDR3 reads CASSLTGASDEQFF. DNA of the CDR3: TGTGCCAGCAGTTTAACGGGGGCGAGTGATGAGCAGTTCTTC.

The chain couples TRBV5-1 to TRBJ1-6; 9 bases align to TRBD1. The CDR3 sequence is 14 residues long. Germline V gene data show CDR1 as SGHRS and CDR2 as YFSETQ. V shed 6 bases and J 8 bases; nucleotides not matched to a gene: 6. Written as DNA, the CDR3 is TGCGCCAGCACCTCCGGGACAGGGTATTCACCCCTCCACTTT. Protein product: CASTSGTGYSPLHF.

This clonotype was detected a few times. This chain joins TRBV25-1 and TRBJ2-1; D might be TRBD2 (5 bases). Germline values: CDR1 MGHDK, CDR2 SYGVNS. This CDR3 is built from 15 residues. V gave up 5 bases and J gave up 9 bases, with 20 bases separating them. The CDR3 DNA reads TGTGCCAGCAGTATTCCGGGATCCGCCCCAGTTGAGCAGTTCTTC. It specifies CASSIPGSAPVEQFF.

This clonotype was seen ten or more times. The chain recombines TRBV7-2 with TRBJ2-2; D unresolved. The germline gives CDR1 SGHTA, CDR2 FQGNSA. V was pared by 8 bases and J by 7 bases, with 8 bases between. This CDR3 is built from 11 residues. In nucleotides, the CDR3 is TGTGCCAGCGGTGGAGTCGGGGAGCTGTTTTTT. This gives the protein CASGGVGELFF. The whole variable domain, filled in from reference TRBV7-2 and TRBJ2-2, reads GAGVSQSPSNKVTEKGKDVELRCDPISGHTALYWYRQSLGQGLEFLIYFQGNSAPDKSGLPSDRFSAERTGGSVSTLTIQRTQQEDSAVYLCASGGVGELFFGEGSRLTVL.

This clonotype was picked up a small number of times. The chain is built from TRBV7-9 and TRBJ1-1, with TRBD1 as a possible D gene (6 bases). The length of the CDR3 is 13 residues. Germline CDR1 and CDR2: SEHNR and FQNEAQ (reference sequence). With 8 bases removed from V and 4 bases from J, the gap between germline ends came to 14 bases. The CDR3 bases are TGTGCCAGCGGGGGCGGGTTGGCCACTGAAGCTTTCTTT. It encodes CASGGGLATEAFF. Full variable domain (outside the CDR3, taken from reference TRBV7-9 and TRBJ1-1): DTGVSQNPRHKITKRGQNVTFRCDPISEHNRLYWYRQTLGQGPEFLTYFQNEAQLEKSRLLSDRFSAERPKGSFSTLEIQRTEQGDSAMYLCASGGGLATEAFFGQGTRLTVV.

The chain employs TRBV12-3 or TRBV12-4 and TRBJ1-2, with D uncertain. Trimming took 3 bases from V and 4 from J, leaving 9 bases between them. CDR3 length: 13 amino acids. The chain's CDR3 is CASSLGSSYGYTF. The CDR3 coding sequence is TGTGCCAGCAGTTTGGGCTCGTCCTATGGCTACACCTTC.

This clonotype was observed a few times. V gene TRBV5-6 combines with J gene TRBJ1-2; D unresolved. CDR1 SGHDT and CDR2 YYEEEE come from the germline V gene. This CDR3 is built from 11 residues. The V end lost 0 bases, the J end lost 8 bases, and 5 bases lay between the germline ends. The CDR3 DNA sequence: TGTGCCAGCAGCTTGGCCGGGGGCTACACCTTC. Its protein product is CASSLAGGYTF.

This clonotype was seen ten or more times. This chain links TRBV14 with TRBJ2-3, with D possibly being TRBD1 (5 bases). The germline V gene encodes CDR1 SGHDN and CDR2 FVKESK. V was pared by 1 base and J by 1 base, with 12 bases between. This CDR3 comprises 16 residues. The CDR3 region is CASSQGPRAGTDTQYF. For the CDR3, the DNA is TGTGCCAGCAGCCAAGGTCCCAGGGCGGGCACAGATACGCAGTATTTT.

This clonotype was observed at least ten times. V usage is TRBV11-2 and J usage is TRBJ2-7, with a possible D match to TRBD1 (6 bases). In germline, CDR1 is SGHAT, CDR2 FQNNGV. CDR3 size: 13 residues. The germline V and J ends were trimmed by 8 bases and 2 bases, with 13 bases remaining between them. The CDR3 sequence is CASGGVGTYEQYF. The DNA of the CDR3 is TGTGCCAGCGGGGGCGTCGGGACCTACGAGCAGTACTTC.

This clonotype was counted only a few times. V usage is TRBV12-3 or TRBV12-4 and J usage is TRBJ2-3; D is ambiguous. The V end lost 6 bases, the J end lost 2 bases, and 18 bases lay between the germline ends. The CDR3 totals 16 residues. In nucleotides, the CDR3 is TGTGCCAGCAGCCTAGGTACAACCACTTTCACAGATACGCAGTATTTT. Translated: CASSLGTTTFTDTQYF.

Many counts were recorded for this clonotype. This chain uses TRBV12-3 or TRBV12-4 with TRBJ1-2; TRBD1 agrees at 7 bases. The CDR3 consists of 14 residues. With 6 bases clipped from V and 8 bases from J, the junction kept 12 bases outside the gene matches. The CDR3 reads CASRFLGRGQGYTF. Written as DNA, the CDR3 is TGTGCCAGCAGGTTCCTGGGGAGGGGGCAAGGCTACACCTTC.

This clonotype was detected ten times or more. This chain links TRBV7-2 with TRBJ2-5, with unresolved D. Looked up from germline, CDR1 is SGHTA and CDR2 is FQGNSA. This CDR3 is 13 amino acids long. Between the trimmed V and J ends, which lost 1 base and 2 bases, there was a span of 5 bases. CDR3 coding DNA: TGTGCCAGCAGCTTAGAGGGACAAGAGACCCAGTACTTC. Translation: CASSLEGQETQYF.

This clonotype was seen a handful of times. V and J are TRBV5-1 and TRBJ1-1; TRBD1 is a possible D gene (5 bases). From germline, CDR1 is SGHRS and CDR2 YFSETQ. This CDR3 is 14 amino acids long. The V end was cut by 1 base, the J end by 6 bases, with 13 bases between. This chain's CDR3 is CASSLISGGAEAFF. The CDR3 nucleotides are TGCGCCAGCAGCTTGATAAGCGGAGGGGCTGAAGCTTTCTTT.